These 30 T cell receptor beta chains were sequenced from one sample in a study of blood T cells in healthy people across ages. Next came a second PCR, run for roughly 6 to 11 cycles, which used a sample-barcoded 5' primer along with a J-beta primer mix. One entry per CDR3 protein results from TCRdb running MiXCR on the 5' RACE reads. The sample includes 550,000 to 700,000 distinct CDR3 sequences, roughly 28% of them seen just once. The specimen was blood. The origin of the receptors is a woman aged 70 to 79 in good health.

This chain links TRBV7-2 with TRBJ1-2; D might be TRBD1 (5 bases). Germline V gene lookup returns CDR1 SGHTA and CDR2 FQGNSA. The CDR3 spans 12 residues. V was cut by 2 bases and J by 8 bases, with 9 bases left in between. The CDR3 here is CASSLTGQGYTF. The CDR3 coding sequence is TGTGCCAGCAGCTTAACAGGCCAGGGCTACACCTTC.

On this clonotype: The junction does not match germline at one end; this may be a read error. This chain joins TRBV7-2 and TRBJ1-2; 11 bases align to TRBD1. In germline, CDR1 is SGHTA, CDR2 FQGNSA. CDR3 length equals 14 residues. The DNA of the CDR3 is TGCGCCAGCAGCCTGGGACAGGGGGTTGGGGGCTACACCTTC. Residues: CASSLGQGVGGYTF.

The chain links TRBV6-5 to TRBJ2-5; the match to TRBD2 covers 8 bases. With the DNA end fitting TRBJ2-7 better, the J assignment may be wrong. CDR1 is MNHEY and CDR2 is SVGAGI in the germline V gene. This CDR3 is 14 amino acids long. The CDR3 region is CASSRTGGLYEQYF. CDR3 nucleotides: TGTGCCAGCAGCCGAACGGGGGGGCTCTACGAGCAGTACTTC.

The J gene is TRBJ2-7, the V gene TRBV4-2, with D unresolved. Trimming shortened V by 1 base and J by 0 bases, and 10 bases separated the two germline ends. From germline, CDR1 is LGHNA and CDR2 YNFKEQ. The CDR3 is made up of 15 amino acids. The CDR3: CASSQGQGTSYEQYF. DNA for the CDR3: TGTGCCAGCAGCCAAGGTCAAGGTACCTCCTACGAGCAGTACTTC.

This clonotype was detected a few times. The chain has TRBV6-2 or TRBV6-3 and TRBJ2-7; D is uncertain. Between the trimmed V and J ends, which lost 0 bases and 9 bases, there was a span of 9 bases. CDR3 length equals 12 residues. Looked up from germline, CDR1 is MNHEY and CDR2 is SVGEGT. The CDR3 DNA reads as TGTGCCAGCAGTTACTCGGTTCGCGGGCAGTACTTC. Amino acid sequence: CASSYSVRGQYF.

This clonotype was detected only a few times. This rearrangement joins TRBV3-1 to TRBJ1-5; D is undetermined. In germline, CDR1 is LGHDT, CDR2 YNNKEL (reference sequence). V lost 3 bases and J lost 6, with 15 bases in between. The CDR3 covers 15 residues. The CDR3 here is CASSQGHSVAQPQHF. DNA for the CDR3: TGTGCCAGCAGCCAGGGCCACAGTGTAGCTCAGCCCCAGCATTTT.

This clonotype occurred a few times. This chain uses TRBV10-3 with TRBJ1-1; perhaps TRBD1 as D (5 bases). The CDR3 is made up of 15 amino acids. Germline values: CDR1 ENHRY, CDR2 SYGVKD. V was shortened by 0 bases and J by 4 bases, with 12 bases between the two germline ends. The CDR3 spells CAISESRGDITEAFF. CDR3 nucleotide sequence: TGTGCCATCAGTGAGTCGAGGGGAGACATCACTGAAGCTTTCTTT.

The chain is built from TRBV6-1 and TRBJ2-3; D ambiguous. The CDR3 is 12 amino acids. V was cut by 7 bases and J by 8 bases, with 13 bases left in between. The germline gives CDR1 MNHNS, CDR2 SASEGT. This chain's CDR3 is CASNENRATQYF. The CDR3 DNA sequence: TGTGCCAGCAATGAGAATCGGGCTACGCAGTATTTT.

The J gene is TRBJ2-7, the V gene TRBV20-1; 13 nucleotides line up with TRBD2. V lost 3 bases and J lost 6; bases outside the gene matches: 5. Looked up from germline, CDR1 is DFQATT and CDR2 is SNEGSKA (reference sequence). The CDR3 has 14 amino acids. The CDR3 spells CSASGLAGVREQYF. Here the CDR3 DNA reads TGCAGTGCTAGTGGACTAGCGGGGGTTCGCGAGCAGTACTTC.

The chain joins TRBV5-1 to TRBJ2-5; 9 nucleotides agree with TRBD2. V lost 3 bases to trimming and J lost 4 bases; unmatched junction nucleotides: 4. This CDR3 is 14 amino acids long. CDR1 and CDR2 from the germline V gene are SGHRS and YFSETQ. The CDR3 DNA sequence: TGCGCCAGCAGCTCCCCAGCGGGGGGAGAGACCCAGTACTTC. Translating gives CASSSPAGGETQYF.

There are a few counts of this clonotype. V and J are TRBV20-1 and TRBJ1-2, with unresolved D. Germline-derived CDR1 and CDR2 are DFQATT and SNEGSKA (reference sequence). Trimming shortened V by 2 bases and J by 8 bases, and 18 bases separated the two germline ends. The CDR3 contains 14 residues. CDR3 sequence reads: CSARNGVAVVGYTF. The CDR3 nucleotides read TGCAGTGCTAGAAATGGGGTGGCCGTGGTGGGCTACACCTTC.

The rearrangement joins TRBV5-1 to TRBJ1-1; D is perhaps TRBD1 (5 bases). Germline loops: CDR1 SGHRS, CDR2 YFSETQ. Deletions cut 4 bases from V and 1 base from J, with 11 bases between. The CDR3 loop spans 14 amino acids. DNA for the CDR3: TGCGCCAGCAGCCAACAGGTGGGGAACACTGAAGCTTTCTTT. It codes for CASSQQVGNTEAFF.

This clonotype was detected only a few times. This rearrangement joins TRBV4-2 to TRBJ2-1; 7 bases are shared with TRBD2. Germline V gene lookup returns CDR1 LGHNA and CDR2 YNFKEQ. The V segment lost 4 bases and the J segment 6 bases; nucleotides outside the gene matches: 3. The CDR3 is 13 amino acids. CDR3 protein: CASSLRTSNEQFF. The CDR3 nucleotides read TGTGCCAGCAGCCTTCGGACTAGCAATGAGCAGTTCTTC.

This clonotype appeared a few times. The rearrangement joins TRBV6-2 or TRBV6-3 to TRBJ2-1, with 7 bases identical to TRBD2. Matching the DNA end better, TRBJ2-7 makes the J call doubtful. The CDR3 is made up of 17 amino acids. Germline V gene data show CDR1 as MNHEY and CDR2 as SVGEGT. CDR3 in amino acids: CASSYSIMRTSSYEQYF. In nucleotides, the CDR3 is TGTGCCAGCAGTTACTCGATCATGAGGACTAGTTCCTACGAGCAGTACTTC.

This chain joins TRBV7-2 and TRBJ1-1; 7 bases are a match to TRBD1. This CDR3 spans 13 amino acids. Losses at the gene ends were 6 bases for V and 11 bases for J; bases not matched to a gene: 12. From germline, CDR1 is SGHTA and CDR2 FQGNSA. Here the CDR3 DNA reads TGTGCCAGCAGTGTTAGACAGGGATTTGAGGCTTTCTTT. Protein: CASSVRQGFEAFF.

The rearrangement uses TRBV2 and TRBJ2-2; D perhaps matches TRBD1 (5 bases). Trimming took 6 bases from V and 10 from J, leaving 21 bases between them. From germline, CDR1 is SNHLY and CDR2 FYNNEI. This CDR3 spans 15 amino acids. CDR3 DNA sequence: TGTGCCAGCAGCCAGACAGCTCATTCGTTCATGGAGCTGTTTTTT. It codes for CASSQTAHSFMELFF.

This clonotype was observed a few times. The chain is built from TRBV12-3 or TRBV12-4 and TRBJ1-4, with D unresolved. The V gene lost 6 bases and the J gene lost 0 bases, with 11 bases spanning the gap. There are 15 residues in the CDR3. The CDR3 coding sequence is TGTGCCAGCAGGTACAGAGGAGCAACTAATGAAAAACTGTTTTTT. Protein product: CASRYRGATNEKLFF.

This clonotype appeared a few times. The chain combines TRBV4-1 with TRBJ2-1; tentatively, D is TRBD1 (5 bases). V lost 3 bases, J lost 2 bases, and 11 bases lay in between. Looked up from germline, CDR1 is MGHRA and CDR2 is YSYEKL. The CDR3 sequence is 15 residues long. The CDR3 is CASSQIGAPYNEQFF. CDR3 bases: TGCGCCAGCAGCCAGATAGGGGCTCCCTACAATGAGCAGTTCTTC.

J is TRBJ1-2 and V is TRBV6-5, with a tentative D call TRBD1 (6 bases). In germline, CDR1 is MNHEY, CDR2 SVGAGI. Trimming removed 2 bases from V and 5 bases from J, with 21 bases in between. There are 17 residues in the CDR3. The CDR3 DNA reads as TGTGCCAGCAGTTACGGTGCGGGTACCCAGGGGCTTTATGGCTACACCTTC. The encoded protein is CASSYGAGTQGLYGYTF.

The chain has TRBV29-1 and TRBJ1-5; no firm D call. Per the germline V gene, CDR1 is SQVTM and CDR2 is ANQGSEA. The CDR3 sequence is 13 residues long. Trimming shortened V by 6 bases and J by 2 bases, and 11 bases separated the two germline ends. As DNA, the CDR3 is TGCAGCGTCGCGGCTGGGGGCAATCAGCCCCAGCATTTT. This encodes CSVAAGGNQPQHF.

The table lists this clonotype with a few counts. The chain uses TRBV29-1 and TRBJ1-2; possibly TRBD1 for D (6 bases). V was pared by 4 bases and J by 5 bases, with 14 bases between. CDR3 size: 13 residues. The V gene's germline CDR1 is SQVTM and CDR2 ANQGSEA. CDR3 sequence (DNA): TGCAGCGTTGCAGCCCCTCAGGGGTATGGCTACACCTTC. It codes for CSVAAPQGYGYTF.

At least ten counts were recorded for this clonotype. The CDR3 sequence: CASSFSSGSTDTQYF. The CDR3 DNA is TGTGCCAGCAGCTTTTCTAGCGGTAGCACAGATACGCAGTATTTT. The genes are TRBV11-3 and TRBJ2-3, with TRBD2 matching over 7 bases. V gave up 3 bases and J gave up 0 bases; unmatched junction bases: 3. This CDR3 has 15 residues. Germline assignment: CDR1 SGHNT and CDR2 YENEEA.

This chain links TRBV20-1 with TRBJ1-2; weak D call: TRBD1 (5 bases). V shed 3 bases and J shed 5 bases, with 10 bases lying between them. CDR3 length: 12 residues. Germline V gives CDR1 DFQATT, CDR2 SNEGSKA (reference sequence). The CDR3 is CSASDGGYGYTF. The CDR3 DNA sequence: TGCAGTGCTAGCGACGGGGGTTATGGCTACACCTTC.

The rearrangement joins TRBV7-2 to TRBJ1-1; the match to TRBD1 covers 11 bases. The CDR3 contains 17 residues. Trimming removed 4 bases from V and 4 bases from J; junction bases left unmatched: 11. Germline V CDR1 and CDR2: SGHTA, FQGNSA. Here the CDR3 DNA reads TGTGCCAGCAGCTCCGTCCCGGGACAGGGGGGGGGCACTGAAGCTTTCTTT. Translated: CASSSVPGQGGGTEAFF. The variable domain in full, with the rest retrieved from reference TRBV7-2 and TRBJ1-1, is GAGVSQSPSNKVTEKGKDVELRCDPISGHTALYWYRQSLGQGLEFLIYFQGNSAPDKSGLPSDRFSAERTGGSVSTLTIQRTQQEDSAVYLCASSSVPGQGGGTEAFFGQGTRLTVV.

This clonotype showed up just a few times. The rearrangement uses TRBV4-1 and TRBJ2-1; no firm D call. This CDR3 is built from 16 residues. From germline, CDR1 is MGHRA and CDR2 YSYEKL. V was shortened by 1 base and J by 0 bases, with 10 bases between the two germline ends. For the CDR3, the DNA is TGCGCCAGCAGCCAAGGTTGGGGATCCTCCTACAATGAGCAGTTCTTC. It translates to CASSQGWGSSYNEQFF.

This clonotype has more than one count but fewer than ten. V is TRBV18 and J is TRBJ2-5; D is uncertain. The CDR3 is 11 residues long. The V gene's germline CDR1 is KGHSH and CDR2 LQKENI. Trimming stripped 9 bases from V and 1 base from J, with 6 bases between. The CDR3 coding sequence is TGTGCCAGTGAAATCCAAGAGACCCAGTACTTC. Its protein is CASEIQETQYF.

This clonotype has more than one count but fewer than ten. The rearrangement joins TRBV5-1 to TRBJ2-1, with TRBD1 matching 12 bases. CDR1 is SGHRS and CDR2 is YFSETQ in the germline V gene. Losses at the gene ends were 4 bases for V and 6 bases for J; bases not matched to a gene: 5. This CDR3 region has 15 residues. The CDR3 region has the DNA TGCGCCAGCAGCCGCGTGGGACAGGGGGCCAATGAGCAGTTCTTC. It codes for CASSRVGQGANEQFF.

The chain recombines TRBV20-1 with TRBJ2-1; a possible D gene is TRBD1 (6 bases). The V gene's germline CDR1 is DFQATT and CDR2 SNEGSKA (reference sequence). CDR3 length: 13 amino acids. V was shortened by 3 bases and J by 6 bases, with 12 bases between the two germline ends. The CDR3 reads CSASQGKGNEQFF. The CDR3 DNA follows: TGCAGTGCTAGCCAGGGGAAAGGCAATGAGCAGTTCTTC.

This clonotype turned up a few times. The V call is TRBV7-2, the J call TRBJ2-1, with 9 bases that match TRBD2. V was pared by 0 bases and J by 1 base, with 1 base of the junction left unmatched. CDR3 length equals 16 residues. CDR1 SGHTA and CDR2 FQGNSA come from the germline V gene. CDR3 sequence (DNA): TGTGCCAGCAGCTTAGCGACTAGCGGTTCCTACAATGAGCAGTTCTTC. Its protein product is CASSLATSGSYNEQFF.

The rearrangement joins TRBV7-9 to TRBJ1-6; tentative D call: TRBD1 (5 bases). Germline V gives CDR1 SEHNR, CDR2 FQNEAQ (reference sequence). This CDR3 region has 14 residues. This chain's CDR3 is CASAGLKDNSPLHF. CDR3 nucleotides: TGTGCTTCCGCGGGGCTTAAAGATAATTCACCCCTCCACTTT.